This TCR beta chain was obtained from a study of T cell repertoires in cytomegalovirus infection. Study as a whole: In public TCR beta signatures, there were indications of both CMV infection and matching HLA type. Whole-study results and caveats: Based on cumulative public TCR beta family frequency, carriers of CMV plus the relevant HLA were identified.

V lost 5 bases and J lost 4, with 8 bases in between. CDR1 is SNHLY and CDR2 is FYNNEI in the germline V gene. This CDR3 has 12 residues. In its sample, this clonotype was seen a few times. Antigen specificity is unknown. TCRdb reprocessed the reads via MiXCR and lists one record per CDR3 protein. The sample lists some 270,000 distinct CDR3 sequences, roughly 21% occurring once. The sequencing here drew on cultured PBMCs, taken from culture after CMV antigen stimulation. The chain combines TRBV2 with TRBJ2-5; D is undetermined. This TCR was sampled from a human donor in good health (CMV status not recorded). Some clones in this sample may be carry-over from other donors' samples. The CDR3 loop reads CASSSIVETQYF. DNA for the CDR3: TGTGCCAGCAGTTCAATTGTAGAGACCCAGTACTTC.